Listed below are T cell receptor beta chains from one sample, sequenced in a study of T-cell reconstitution after alpha-beta-depleted transplantation in children. TCRdb reprocessed the PCR reads with MiXCR, giving one entry per CDR3 protein. The sample has almost 500,000 distinct CDR3 sequences; about 10% are singletons. Sequences were derived from PBMCs, sampled before TCRalphabeta/CD19-depleted stem cell transplant. Source of these receptors: a child between 2 and 9 years old with inherited bone marrow failure, due to receive a stem cell transplant. CDR3s leave out the opening cysteine and the closing phenylalanine or tryptophan. Some rows mark clone size as missing; the rest say once, few, many or name a class of expanded clone.

v_call	cdr3_length	clone_size	j_call	cdr3_aa
TRBV5-1	13	few	TRBJ2-3	ASSFRTDSTDTQY
TRBV10-3	7	many	TRBJ1-2	AIGHPHT
TRBV20-1	10	many	TRBJ2-1	SARDPGPGQF
TRBV12-3/TRBV12-4	11	many	TRBJ2-3	ASLGGSTDTQY
TRBV28	15	many	TRBJ2-7	ASSLFGAGARENEQY
TRBV20-1	12	-	TRBJ2-1	SASASGSGYEQF
TRBV2	14	many	TRBJ1-4	ASSEDRSDENEKLF
TRBV6-1	13	many	TRBJ1-2	ASSSPRTGNYGYT
TRBV20-1	13	many	TRBJ2-5	SAPSTAGGAETQY
TRBV6-2/TRBV6-3	12	many	TRBJ2-7	ASRLSGRPHEQY
TRBV28	12	many	TRBJ2-3	ATRGTASTDTQY
TRBV6-1	12	many	TRBJ2-7	ASRVLAGAYEQY
TRBV5-1	11	many	TRBJ2-1	ASSLGRGELVV
TRBV5-1	13	many	TRBJ1-4	ASSLVGTGEEKLF
TRBV2	13	few	TRBJ1-2	ASSEGVGTNYGYT
TRBV7-2	12	many	TRBJ1-2	ASSLVTGGSGYT
TRBV5-1	12	many	TRBJ2-1	ASSPSGRDNEQF
TRBV29-1	12	-	TRBJ2-7	SVEEGTSGYEQY
TRBV12-3/TRBV12-4	12	many	TRBJ2-3	ASGRGLEPDTQY
TRBV6-2/TRBV6-3	12	many	TRBJ2-3	ASSPISDSDTQY
TRBV4-3	13	many	TRBJ2-1	ASSQDPDSYNEQF
TRBV12-3/TRBV12-4	12	few	TRBJ2-7	ASSFGQADYEQY
TRBV6-2/TRBV6-3	12	many	TRBJ2-1	ASSSGGTYNEQF
TRBV27	11	many	TRBJ2-1	ASSRTGLNEQF
TRBV29-1	13	many	TRBJ2-5	SVEDLGSGRATQY
TRBV3-1	12	few	TRBJ1-6	ASSGLLLGSPLH
TRBV5-1	13	-	TRBJ2-7	ASSLQGSRTYEQY
TRBV5-1	14	many	TRBJ2-1	ASSLDGTGSYNEQF
TRBV30	13	few	TRBJ1-4	AWSVLGTGGEKLF
TRBV5-1	13	-	TRBJ2-7	ASSGSDRSPYEQY
TRBV10-2	12	many	TRBJ2-7	ASRMGQAIHEQY
TRBV12-3/TRBV12-4	13	many	TRBJ2-7	ASSLGYPSSYEQY
TRBV20-1	16	-	TRBJ2-1	SASGLAEPPEIYNEQF
TRBV12-3/TRBV12-4	12	many	TRBJ2-7	ASSLPPHRDEQY
TRBV18	11	many	TRBJ1-1	ASSPGGDTEAF
TRBV4-1	11	many	TRBJ2-7	ASSQAKTYEQY
TRBV4-3	13	many	TRBJ1-6	ASSQGWGNNSPLH
TRBV21-1	12	many	TRBJ2-7	ASRGHRSSYEQY
TRBV7-8	12	-	TRBJ2-2	ASSLYMGAGELF
TRBV21-1	15	many	TRBJ2-6	ASSTETGGVGANVLT
TRBV18	13	many	TRBJ2-5	ASSPGTGGVETQY
TRBV7-2	11	many	TRBJ2-3	ASSLIGTDTQY